This T cell receptor (beta chain) came from a study of graft-versus-host responses after intestinal transplantation. Background on the study: Following induction with anti-thymocyte globulin, all recipients were given tacrolimus and steroids for three to four years. Study-level points and caveats: Where graft-donor T cell macrochimerism was present, patients had high graft-versus-host to host-versus-graft clonal ratios in allografts.

TCRdb's table, derived via immunoSEQ multiplex PCR, lists solely in-frame clones and lacks some. The profile shows some 110,000 clones, 90% to 95% of them singletons. This CDR3 has 15 residues. V lost 0 bases and J lost 6, with 11 bases in between. CDR1 MNHEY and CDR2 SVGAGI come from the germline V gene. Concerning this clone itself: Its antigen is as yet unknown.

This chain links TRBV6-5 with TRBJ2-2, with D possibly being TRBD2 (6 bases). The source was unstimulated CD8+ T cells sorted from spleen or lymph node cells, collected before transplant. The sequence came from a human donor who was the organ donor for an intestinal transplant. Here the CDR3 DNA reads TGTGCCAGCAGTTACTCGAGGAGGGGACCCGGGGAGCTGTTTTTT. Protein sequence: CASSYSRRGPGELFF.